The present T cell receptor (beta chain) was sequenced within a study of T cell responses to AZD1222 COVID-19 vaccine. Study-wide results and caveats: Breadth and depth of Spike-specific TCRs rose after two AZD1222 doses. Only a handful of AZD1222 recipients, roughly 6 in all, had baseline seropositivity.

Data came from immunoSEQ multiplex PCR; TCRdb stores just in-frame clones and leaves some out. The table has 130,000 or so clones, 89% seen once. Germline V CDR1 and CDR2: SQVTM, ANQGSEA. This CDR3 contains 9 residues. Trimming stripped 7 bases from V and 8 bases from J, with 8 bases between. A remark on this clone: As yet, its antigen is unknown.

The V call is TRBV29-1, the J call TRBJ1-1; D is ambiguous. The sample consisted of peripheral blood, taken on day 0 of AZD1222 vaccination. This sequence was found in an adult in good health. CDR3 residues: CSGLPEAFF. The CDR3 DNA reads as TGCAGCGGACTGCCAGAAGCTTTCTTT.